This passage covers 8 T cell receptor beta chains from one sample sequenced in a study of blood T cell repertoires in COVID-19 (dated by TCRdb to 2018 to 2020). Libraries were constructed by the immunoSEQ multiplex PCR assay. In its TCRdb copy, this immuneACCESS table keeps in-frame sequences only and misses some clones. Where compared with another copy, unresolved V genes explain less than half of these, and the others have no known cause. The sample table lists some 240,000 clones, roughly four fifths of them with a count of one. The top ten constitute under 4.5% of the sample. The material sequenced was PBMCs or T cells enriched from blood (not recorded which). The source is a young man with acute COVID-19.

The CDR3 coding sequence is TGTGCCAGCATCTCCGCAGGGACGCAGTATTTT. It encodes CASISAGTQYF. This chain uses TRBV6-5 with TRBJ2-3; possibly TRBD1 for D (5 bases). Germline V lookup: CDR1 MNHEY, CDR2 SVGAGI. The CDR3 is made up of 11 amino acids. V gave up 7 bases and J gave up 9 bases, with 11 bases separating them.

The chain couples TRBV5-6 to TRBJ1-2; D gene unclear. V dropped 3 bases and J dropped 4 bases, with 19 bases sitting between them. CDR1 is SGHDT and CDR2 is YYEEEE in the germline V gene. The CDR3 contains 16 residues. CDR3 residues: CASSSRSPSLLYGYTF. In DNA form, the CDR3 reads TGTGCCAGCAGCTCGAGGAGCCCTTCCCTACTCTATGGCTACACCTTC.

This chain uses TRBV30 with TRBJ1-6, with TRBD1 matching over 8 bases. Germline assignment: CDR1 GTSNPN and CDR2 SVGIG (reference sequence). There are 15 residues in the CDR3. V dropped 4 bases and J dropped 7; count of bases not matched to a gene: 9. The CDR3 coding sequence is TGTGCCTGGACGAGGGACAGGATTACGAATTCACCCCTCCACTTT. Its protein is CAWTRDRITNSPLHF. The full variable domain, rest sourced from reference TRBV30 and TRBJ1-6, is SQTIHQWPATLVQPVGSPLSLECTVEGTSNPNLYWYRQAAGRGLQLLFYSVGIGQISSEVPQNLSASRPQDRQFILSSKKLLLSDSGFYLCAWTRDRITNSPLHFGNGTRLTVT.

This sequence joins TRBV4-2 and TRBJ1-6; D call uncertain. The germline V gene has CDR1 LGHNA and CDR2 YNFKEQ. This CDR3 comprises 14 residues. The V and J ends lost 1 base and 9 bases respectively, with 10 bases between them. This CDR3 reads CASSQGVAISPLHF. Here the CDR3 DNA reads TGTGCCAGCAGCCAAGGCGTTGCTATTTCACCCCTCCACTTT.

The chain has TRBV7-2 and TRBJ1-5; no clear D gene. Trimming stripped 5 bases from V and 2 bases from J, with 13 bases between. The CDR3 is 15 residues long. CDR1 is SGHTA, CDR2 FQGNSA, per germline. The CDR3 loop reads CASSRTSRGNQPQHF. CDR3 DNA: TGTGCCAGCAGCCGGACGTCGAGGGGCAATCAGCCCCAGCATTTT.

This chain's CDR3 is CATSDSPRRTGASSYGYTF. CDR3 bases: TGTGCCACCAGTGATTCCCCCCGACGGACAGGGGCAAGTTCCTATGGCTACACCTTC. The chain uses TRBV24-1 and TRBJ1-2; TRBD1 aligns across 9 bases. V shed 2 bases, J shed 4 bases, and the junction held 16 bases outside the gene matches. CDR1 is KGHDR and CDR2 is SFDVKD in the germline V gene. There are 19 residues in the CDR3.

The chain uses TRBV6-5 and TRBJ1-2; D is uncertain. V was trimmed by 2 bases and J by 2 bases, leaving 6 bases between them. This CDR3 is built from 13 residues. Germline loops: CDR1 MNHEY, CDR2 SVGAGI. The CDR3 DNA follows: TGTGCCAGCAGTTACGGTCGGAACTATGGCTACACCTTC. Its protein product is CASSYGRNYGYTF.

This clone was counted only a few times. The chain has TRBV24-1 and TRBJ1-5; 7 bases line up with TRBD1. Germline V gene sequence: CDR1 KGHDR, CDR2 SFDVKD. The CDR3 extends over 13 amino acids. J was trimmed by 2 bases and V by 9 bases; bases with no gene match: 3. CDR3 nucleotide sequence: TGTGCCACCCAAGGACAGGGCAATCAGCCCCAGCATTTT. It codes for CATQGQGNQPQHF.